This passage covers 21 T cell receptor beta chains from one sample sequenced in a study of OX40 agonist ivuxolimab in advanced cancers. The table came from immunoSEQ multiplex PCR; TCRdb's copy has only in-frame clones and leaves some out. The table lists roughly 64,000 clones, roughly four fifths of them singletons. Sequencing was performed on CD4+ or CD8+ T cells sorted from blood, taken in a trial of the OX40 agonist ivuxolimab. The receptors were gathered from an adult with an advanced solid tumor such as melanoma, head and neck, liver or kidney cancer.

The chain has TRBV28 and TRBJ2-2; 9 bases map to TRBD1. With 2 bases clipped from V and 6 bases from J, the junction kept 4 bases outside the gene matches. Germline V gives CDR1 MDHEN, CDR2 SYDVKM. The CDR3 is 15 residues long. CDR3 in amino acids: CASSLTDRGAGELFF. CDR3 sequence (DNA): TGTGCCAGCAGTTTAACCGACAGGGGGGCCGGGGAGCTGTTTTTT. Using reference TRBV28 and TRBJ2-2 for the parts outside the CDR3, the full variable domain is DVKVTQSSRYLVKRTGEKVFLECVQDMDHENMFWYRQDPGLGLRLIYFSYDVKMKEKGDIPEGYSVSREKKERFSLILESASTNQTSMYLCASSLTDRGAGELFFGEGSRLTVL.

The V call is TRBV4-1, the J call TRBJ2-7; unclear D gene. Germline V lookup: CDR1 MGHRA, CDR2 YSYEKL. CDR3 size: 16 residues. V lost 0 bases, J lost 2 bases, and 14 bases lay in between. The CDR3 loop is CASSQEDLRTPYEQYF. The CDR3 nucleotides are TGCGCCAGCAGCCAAGAGGACCTCCGGACCCCCTACGAGCAGTACTTC.

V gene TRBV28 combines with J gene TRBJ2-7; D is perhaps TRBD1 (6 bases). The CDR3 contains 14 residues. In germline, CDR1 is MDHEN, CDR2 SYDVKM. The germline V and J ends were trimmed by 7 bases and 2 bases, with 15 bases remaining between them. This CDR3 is CASTPDSLPYEQYF. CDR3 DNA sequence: TGTGCCAGCACCCCGGACAGTCTCCCCTACGAGCAGTACTTC. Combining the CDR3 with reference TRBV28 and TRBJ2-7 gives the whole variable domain DVKVTQSSRYLVKRTGEKVFLECVQDMDHENMFWYRQDPGLGLRLIYFSYDVKMKEKGDIPEGYSVSREKKERFSLILESASTNQTSMYLCASTPDSLPYEQYFGPGTRLTVT.

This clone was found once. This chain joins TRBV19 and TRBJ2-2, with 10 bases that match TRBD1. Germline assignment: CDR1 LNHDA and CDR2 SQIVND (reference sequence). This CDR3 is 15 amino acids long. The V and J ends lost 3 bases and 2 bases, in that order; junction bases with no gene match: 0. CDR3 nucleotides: TGTGCCAGTAGTATGACAGGGGGCAACACCGGGGAGCTGTTTTTT. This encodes CASSMTGGNTGELFF.

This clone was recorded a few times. This CDR3 is CASSLVRYYLFF. The CDR3 nucleotides are TGTGCCAGCAGTTTAGTACGCTATTATCTTTTCTTT. This rearrangement joins TRBV28 to TRBJ1-1; D is ambiguous. Looked up from germline, CDR1 is MDHEN and CDR2 is SYDVKM. Trimming removed 2 bases at V and 13 bases at J, with 14 bases between. CDR3 length: 12 amino acids.

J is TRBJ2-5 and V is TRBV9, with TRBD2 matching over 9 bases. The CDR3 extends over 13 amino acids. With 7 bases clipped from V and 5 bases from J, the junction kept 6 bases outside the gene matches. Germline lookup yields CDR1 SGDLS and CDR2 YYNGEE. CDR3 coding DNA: TGTGCCAGCTACGAGCGGGAGGAGGAGACCCAGTACTTC. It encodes CASYEREEETQYF.

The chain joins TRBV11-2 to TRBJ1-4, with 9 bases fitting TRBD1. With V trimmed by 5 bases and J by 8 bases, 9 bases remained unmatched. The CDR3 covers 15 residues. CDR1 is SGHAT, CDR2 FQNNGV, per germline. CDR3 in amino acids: CASSADRGQWEKLFF. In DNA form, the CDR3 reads TGTGCCAGCAGCGCGGACAGGGGACAATGGGAAAAACTGTTTTTT.

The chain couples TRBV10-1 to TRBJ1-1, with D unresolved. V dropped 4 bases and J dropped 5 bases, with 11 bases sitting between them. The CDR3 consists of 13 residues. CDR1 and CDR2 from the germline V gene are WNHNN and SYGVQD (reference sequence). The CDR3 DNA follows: TGCGCCAGCAGTGGTCTGGGGAGAACTGAAGCTTTCTTT. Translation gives CASSGLGRTEAFF.

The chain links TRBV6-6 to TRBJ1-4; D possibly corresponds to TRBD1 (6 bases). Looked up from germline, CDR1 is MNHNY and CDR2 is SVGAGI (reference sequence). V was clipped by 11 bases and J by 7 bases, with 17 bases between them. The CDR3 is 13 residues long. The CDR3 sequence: CAGRGKGSEKLFF. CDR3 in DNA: TGTGCCGGGAGGGGGAAGGGTAGTGAAAAACTGTTTTTT.

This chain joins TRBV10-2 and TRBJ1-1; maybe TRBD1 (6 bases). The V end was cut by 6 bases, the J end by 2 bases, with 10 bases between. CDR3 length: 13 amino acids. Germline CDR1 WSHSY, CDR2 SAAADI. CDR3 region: CASSVDRNTEAFF. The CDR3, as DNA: TGCGCCAGCAGCGTGGACAGAAACACTGAAGCTTTCTTT.

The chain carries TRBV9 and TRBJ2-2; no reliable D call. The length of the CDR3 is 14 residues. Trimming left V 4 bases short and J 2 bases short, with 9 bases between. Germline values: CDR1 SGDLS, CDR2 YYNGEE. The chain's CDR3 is CASSQGPNTGELFF. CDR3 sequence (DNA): TGTGCCAGCAGCCAAGGACCCAACACCGGGGAGCTGTTTTTT.

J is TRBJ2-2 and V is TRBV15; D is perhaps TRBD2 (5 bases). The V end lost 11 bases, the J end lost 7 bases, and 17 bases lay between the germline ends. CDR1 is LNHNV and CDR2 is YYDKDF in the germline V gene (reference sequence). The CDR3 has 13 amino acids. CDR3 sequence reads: CAVGPGRGGELFF. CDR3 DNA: TGTGCCGTAGGACCGGGGAGAGGCGGGGAGCTGTTTTTT. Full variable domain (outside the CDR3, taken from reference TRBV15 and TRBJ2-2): DAMVIQNPRYQVTQFGKPVTLSCSQTLNHNVMYWYQQKSSQAPKLLFHYYDKDFNNEADTPDNFQSRRPNTSFCFLDIRSPGLGDTAMYLCAVGPGRGGELFFGEGSRLTVL.

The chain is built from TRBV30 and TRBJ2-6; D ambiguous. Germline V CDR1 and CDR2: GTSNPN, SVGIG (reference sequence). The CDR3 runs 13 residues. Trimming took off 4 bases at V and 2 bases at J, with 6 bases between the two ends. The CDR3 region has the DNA TGTGCCTGGATGGGTACTGGGGCCAACGTCCTGACTTTC. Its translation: CAWMGTGANVLTF.

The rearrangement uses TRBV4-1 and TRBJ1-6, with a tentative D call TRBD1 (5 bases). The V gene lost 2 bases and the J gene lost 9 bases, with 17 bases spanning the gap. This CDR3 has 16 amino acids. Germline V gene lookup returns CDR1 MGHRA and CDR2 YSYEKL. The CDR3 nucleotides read TGCGCCAGCAGCCAATCGCCCGGGGGTATTAGTTCACCCCTCCACTTT. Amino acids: CASSQSPGGISSPLHF.

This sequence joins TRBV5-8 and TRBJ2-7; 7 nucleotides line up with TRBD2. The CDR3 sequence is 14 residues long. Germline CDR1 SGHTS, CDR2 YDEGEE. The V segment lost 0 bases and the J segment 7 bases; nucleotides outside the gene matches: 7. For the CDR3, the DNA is TGTGCCAGCAGCTTGGCCGGGGGGATTGGGGAGCAGTACTTC. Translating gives CASSLAGGIGEQYF.

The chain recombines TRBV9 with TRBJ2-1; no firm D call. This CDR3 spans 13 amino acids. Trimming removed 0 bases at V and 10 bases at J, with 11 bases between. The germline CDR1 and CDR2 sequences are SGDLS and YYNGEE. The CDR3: CASSVAGWAEQFF. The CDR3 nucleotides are TGTGCCAGCAGCGTAGCTGGATGGGCGGAGCAGTTCTTC.

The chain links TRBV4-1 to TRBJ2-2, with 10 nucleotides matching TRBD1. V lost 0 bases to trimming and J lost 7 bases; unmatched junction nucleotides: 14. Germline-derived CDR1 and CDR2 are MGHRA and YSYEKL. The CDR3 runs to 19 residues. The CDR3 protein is CASSQDRYTRQGASGELFF. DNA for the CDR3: TGCGCCAGCAGCCAAGATCGCTACACTCGACAGGGGGCAAGCGGGGAGCTGTTTTTT.

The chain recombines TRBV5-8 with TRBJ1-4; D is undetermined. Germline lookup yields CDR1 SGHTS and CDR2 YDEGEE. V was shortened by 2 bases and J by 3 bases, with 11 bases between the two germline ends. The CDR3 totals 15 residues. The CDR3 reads CASSFPRQSNEKLFF. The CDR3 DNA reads TGTGCCAGCAGCTTCCCCCGTCAGTCTAATGAAAAACTGTTTTTT.

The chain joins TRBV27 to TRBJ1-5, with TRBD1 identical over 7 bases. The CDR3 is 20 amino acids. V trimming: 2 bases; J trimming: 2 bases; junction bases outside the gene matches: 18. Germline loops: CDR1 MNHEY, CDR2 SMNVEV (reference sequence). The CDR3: CASSLRWGPTGAAGNQPQHF. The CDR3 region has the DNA TGTGCCAGCAGTTTAAGGTGGGGCCCAACAGGGGCGGCGGGCAATCAGCCCCAGCATTTT.

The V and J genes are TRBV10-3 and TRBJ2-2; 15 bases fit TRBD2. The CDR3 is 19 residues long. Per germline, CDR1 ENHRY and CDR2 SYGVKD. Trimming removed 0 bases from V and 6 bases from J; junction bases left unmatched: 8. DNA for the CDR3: TGTGCCATCAGTGAGTCAATGGGACTAGCGGGAGGAAGAGCCGGGGAGCTGTTTTTT. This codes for CAISESMGLAGGRAGELFF.

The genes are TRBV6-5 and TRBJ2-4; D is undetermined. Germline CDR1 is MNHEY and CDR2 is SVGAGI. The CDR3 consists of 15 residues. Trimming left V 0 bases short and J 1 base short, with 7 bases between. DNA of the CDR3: TGTGCCAGCAGTTACTCCCGGGTGGCCAAAAACATTCAGTACTTC. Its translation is CASSYSRVAKNIQYF.